Listed here is a single T cell receptor (beta chain). As yet, its antigen is unknown. Sequenced with the Oncomine TCR Beta short-read assay was DNA taken from cultured CD4+ T cells. TCRdb passed the PCR reads through MiXCR, listing each CDR3 protein once. The sample lists 5,000 to 7,500 distinct CDR3 sequences; around a third were seen once. Germline loops: CDR1 ENHRY, CDR2 SYGVKD. The CDR3 length is 13 residues. Trimming shortened V by 6 bases and J by 5 bases, and 12 bases separated the two germline ends. The data belong to a study of vaccination and CD4 T cells after COVID-19. Treatment defined: approximately 10-day PBMC culture with coronavirus spike peptide pools or control peptides (ViraFEST assay). Researchers collected the unexposed donor's CD4+ T cells before the COVID-19 pandemic (2011-2018).

The chain employs TRBV10-3 and TRBJ2-3; D perhaps matches TRBD1 (7 bases). The sequence was collected from a human donor in good health. Sequences were obtained from CD4+ T cells from blood, cultured in vitro. CDR3 sequence (DNA): TGTGCCATCAGCGGACAGGAGGGAGATACGCAGTATTTT. This gives the protein CAISGQEGDTQYF.